These T cell receptor beta chains were read from a single sample in a study of a mutant IDH1 vaccine in newly diagnosed glioma. Measured with immunoSEQ multiplex PCR; TCRdb has only the in-frame clones, and not every one. This sample yields more than 50,000 clones, of which roughly two thirds are seen a single time; about 5% belongs to the top ten. These receptors have no known antigen. The specimen comprised peripheral blood mononuclear cells (PBMCs), sampled from a glioma patient whose treatment included an IDH1 peptide vaccine. The receptors were sampled from a man between 35 and 55 years old with glioma. Some clones in this sample may be carry-over from other donors' samples. The CDR3 runs from the conserved cysteine through the conserved F or W. Fields, in order: clone size, D gene, V gene, J gene, CDR3 protein, CDR3 DNA. The D gene is left open where the match is weak. Where a row states a size, it is once, few, many or the class of an expanded clone; other rows omit it.

clone size: NA
D gene: TRBD2
V gene: TRBV2
J gene: TRBJ2-1
CDR3 protein: CASSEEGGGYNEQFF
CDR3 DNA: TGTGCCAGCAGTGAAGAGGGCGGGGGCTACAATGAGCAGTTCTTC

clone size: NA
D gene: NA
V gene: TRBV6-6
J gene: TRBJ2-5
CDR3 protein: CASSYSLGRGETQYF
CDR3 DNA: TGTGCCAGCAGTTACTCGCTGGGGAGAGGAGAGACCCAGTACTTC

clone size: NA
D gene: TRBD1
V gene: TRBV6-5
J gene: TRBJ1-2
CDR3 protein: CASSIPGQGGGYTF
CDR3 DNA: TGTGCCAGCAGTATCCCGGGACAGGGAGGCGGCTACACCTTC

clone size: once
D gene: TRBD2
V gene: TRBV5-4
J gene: TRBJ2-2
CDR3 protein: CASSLSSGGTNTGELFF
CDR3 DNA: TGTGCCAGCAGCTTGTCTAGCGGGGGGACTAACACCGGGGAGCTGTTTTTT

clone size: NA
D gene: TRBD2
V gene: TRBV30
J gene: TRBJ2-5
CDR3 protein: CAWSILAGGPETQYF
CDR3 DNA: TGTGCCTGGAGTATACTAGCGGGGGGGCCTGAGACCCAGTACTTC

clone size: NA
D gene: NA
V gene: TRBV18
J gene: TRBJ1-1
CDR3 protein: CASSPLDSLLNTEAFF
CDR3 DNA: TGTGCCAGCTCACCTCTAGACAGCCTACTGAACACTGAAGCTTTCTTT

clone size: NA
D gene: NA
V gene: TRBV7-8
J gene: TRBJ2-7
CDR3 protein: CASSSGGTYEQYF
CDR3 DNA: TGTGCCAGCAGCTCAGGCGGGACCTACGAGCAGTACTTC

clone size: NA
D gene: NA
V gene: TRBV30
J gene: TRBJ1-6
CDR3 protein: CAWRSTTANSPLHF
CDR3 DNA: TGTGCCTGGAGGTCGACGACAGCAAATTCACCCCTCCACTTT

clone size: NA
D gene: TRBD1
V gene: TRBV29-1
J gene: TRBJ2-3
CDR3 protein: CSVLGQGFLDTQYF
CDR3 DNA: TGCAGCGTCTTGGGACAGGGTTTTCTGGATACGCAGTATTTT

clone size: NA
D gene: TRBD1
V gene: TRBV4-1
J gene: TRBJ2-2
CDR3 protein: CASSPLGQGVTGELFF
CDR3 DNA: TGCGCCAGCAGCCCTCTCGGACAGGGAGTTACCGGGGAGCTGTTTTTT

clone size: NA
D gene: NA
V gene: TRBV6-5
J gene: TRBJ1-5
CDR3 protein: CASSYSRARQPQHF
CDR3 DNA: TGTGCCAGCAGTTACTCCAGGGCGCGTCAGCCCCAGCATTTT

clone size: NA
D gene: TRBD1
V gene: TRBV5-1
J gene: TRBJ2-7
CDR3 protein: CASSLRQGSYEQYF
CDR3 DNA: TGCGCCAGCAGCCTCCGACAGGGCTCCTACGAGCAGTACTTC

clone size: NA
D gene: NA
V gene: TRBV5-5
J gene: TRBJ1-2
CDR3 protein: CASSLPSYNYGYTF
CDR3 DNA: TGTGCCAGCAGCTTGCCCAGCTACAACTATGGCTACACCTTC

clone size: NA
D gene: NA
V gene: TRBV25-1
J gene: TRBJ2-1
CDR3 protein: CASTGVNEQFF
CDR3 DNA: TGTGCCAGCACAGGGGTCAATGAGCAGTTCTTC

clone size: few
D gene: NA
V gene: TRBV6-1
J gene: TRBJ1-1
CDR3 protein: CASSGQPNTEAFF
CDR3 DNA: TGTGCCAGCAGCGGACAGCCTAACACTGAAGCTTTCTTT

clone size: NA
D gene: NA
V gene: TRBV5-1
J gene: TRBJ1-2
CDR3 protein: CASSLTPSSEGRGYTF
CDR3 DNA: TGCGCCAGCAGCTTGACCCCATCTTCCGAGGGCCGCGGCTACACCTTC

clone size: NA
D gene: NA
V gene: TRBV2
J gene: TRBJ1-2
CDR3 protein: CASSRETAGEGYTF
CDR3 DNA: TGTGCCAGCAGTCGGGAGACGGCAGGGGAGGGCTACACCTTC

clone size: NA
D gene: NA
V gene: TRBV10-3
J gene: TRBJ2-3
CDR3 protein: CAISGVRDTQYF
CDR3 DNA: TGTGCCATCAGTGGGGTGAGAGATACGCAGTATTTT

clone size: NA
D gene: TRBD1
V gene: TRBV10-3
J gene: TRBJ2-7
CDR3 protein: CAIRETGKAYEQYF
CDR3 DNA: TGTGCCATCAGAGAGACAGGGAAAGCCTACGAGCAGTACTTC

clone size: NA
D gene: NA
V gene: TRBV5-1
J gene: TRBJ1-1
CDR3 protein: CASSGGTDEAFF
CDR3 DNA: TGCGCCAGCAGCGGGGGGACCGATGAAGCTTTCTTT

clone size: NA
D gene: TRBD2
V gene: TRBV5-1
J gene: TRBJ2-3
CDR3 protein: CASTILAGTDTQYF
CDR3 DNA: TGCGCCAGCACTATACTAGCGGGCACAGATACGCAGTATTTT

clone size: NA
D gene: NA
V gene: TRBV5-4
J gene: TRBJ1-6
CDR3 protein: CASSFGGAGNSPLHF
CDR3 DNA: TGTGCCAGCAGCTTTGGAGGGGCGGGAAATTCACCCCTCCACTTT

clone size: NA
D gene: TRBD2
V gene: TRBV30
J gene: TRBJ2-5
CDR3 protein: CAWSGTSGDRETQYF
CDR3 DNA: TGTGCCTGGAGCGGGACTAGCGGGGATAGGGAGACCCAGTACTTC

clone size: NA
D gene: NA
V gene: TRBV15
J gene: TRBJ1-3
CDR3 protein: CATSRDGYDSGNTIYF
CDR3 DNA: TGTGCCACCAGCAGAGATGGGTACGACTCTGGAAACACCATATATTTT